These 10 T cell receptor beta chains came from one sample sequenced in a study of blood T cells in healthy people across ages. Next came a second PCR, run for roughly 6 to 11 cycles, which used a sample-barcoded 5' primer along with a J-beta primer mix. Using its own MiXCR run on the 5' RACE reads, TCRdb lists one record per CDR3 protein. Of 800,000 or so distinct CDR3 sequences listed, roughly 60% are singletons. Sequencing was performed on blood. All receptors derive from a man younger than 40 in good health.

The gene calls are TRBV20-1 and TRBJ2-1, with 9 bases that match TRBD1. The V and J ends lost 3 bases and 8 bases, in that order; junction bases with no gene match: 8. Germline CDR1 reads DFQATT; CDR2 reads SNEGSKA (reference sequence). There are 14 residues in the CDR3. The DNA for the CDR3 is TGCAGTGCTAGTGCCCCGGGACAGGGTTATGAGCAGTTCTTC. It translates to CSASAPGQGYEQFF.

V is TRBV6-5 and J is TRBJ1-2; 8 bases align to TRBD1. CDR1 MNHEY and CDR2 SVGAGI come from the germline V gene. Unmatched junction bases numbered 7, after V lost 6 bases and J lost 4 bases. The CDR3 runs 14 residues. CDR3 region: CASRTTGEGYGYTF. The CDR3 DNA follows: TGTGCCAGCAGGACGACAGGGGAAGGCTATGGCTACACCTTC.

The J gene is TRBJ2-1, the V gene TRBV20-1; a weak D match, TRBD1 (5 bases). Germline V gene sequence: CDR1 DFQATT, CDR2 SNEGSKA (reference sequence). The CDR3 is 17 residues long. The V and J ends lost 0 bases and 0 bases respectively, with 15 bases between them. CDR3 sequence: CSARDPRASLSYNEQFF. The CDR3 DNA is TGCAGTGCTAGAGATCCCAGGGCGAGCCTCTCCTACAATGAGCAGTTCTTC.

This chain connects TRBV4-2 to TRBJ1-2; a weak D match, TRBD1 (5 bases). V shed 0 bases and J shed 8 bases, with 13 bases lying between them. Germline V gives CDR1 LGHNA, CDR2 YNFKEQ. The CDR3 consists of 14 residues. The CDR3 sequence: CASSQDGRVDGYTF. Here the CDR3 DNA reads TGTGCCAGCAGCCAAGATGGCAGGGTCGACGGCTACACCTTC.

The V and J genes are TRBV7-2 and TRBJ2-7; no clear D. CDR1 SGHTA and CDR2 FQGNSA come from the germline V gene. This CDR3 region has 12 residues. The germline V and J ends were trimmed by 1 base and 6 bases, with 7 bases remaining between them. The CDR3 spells CASSLVLGEQYF. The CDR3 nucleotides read TGTGCCAGCAGCTTAGTCCTGGGCGAGCAGTACTTC. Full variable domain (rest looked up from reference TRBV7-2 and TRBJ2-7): GAGVSQSPSNKVTEKGKDVELRCDPISGHTALYWYRQSLGQGLEFLIYFQGNSAPDKSGLPSDRFSAERTGGSVSTLTIQRTQQEDSAVYLCASSLVLGEQYFGPGTRLTVT.

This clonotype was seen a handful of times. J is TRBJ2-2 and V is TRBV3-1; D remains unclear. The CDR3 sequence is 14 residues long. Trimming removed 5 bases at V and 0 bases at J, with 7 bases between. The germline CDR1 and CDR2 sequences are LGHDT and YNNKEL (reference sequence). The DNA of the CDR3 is TGTGCCAGCAGCAAGAGGCCGAACACCGGGGAGCTGTTTTTT. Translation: CASSKRPNTGELFF.

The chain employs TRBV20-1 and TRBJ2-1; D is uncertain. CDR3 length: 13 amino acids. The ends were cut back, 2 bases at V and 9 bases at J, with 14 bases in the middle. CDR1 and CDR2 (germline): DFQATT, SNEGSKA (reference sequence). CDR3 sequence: CSARTGPDGEQFF. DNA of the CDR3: TGCAGTGCTAGAACTGGGCCCGACGGTGAGCAGTTCTTC.

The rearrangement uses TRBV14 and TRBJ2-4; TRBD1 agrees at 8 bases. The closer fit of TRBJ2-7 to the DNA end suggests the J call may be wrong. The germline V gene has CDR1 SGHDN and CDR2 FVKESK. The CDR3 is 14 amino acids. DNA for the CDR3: TGTGCCAGCAGCCAACTGACAGGGGCCCACGAGCAGTACTTC. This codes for CASSQLTGAHEQYF.

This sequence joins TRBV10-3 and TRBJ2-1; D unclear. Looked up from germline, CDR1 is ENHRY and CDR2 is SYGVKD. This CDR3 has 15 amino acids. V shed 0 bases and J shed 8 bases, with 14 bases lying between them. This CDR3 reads CAISESRQKFDEQFF. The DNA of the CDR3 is TGTGCCATCAGTGAGTCGAGGCAGAAGTTCGATGAGCAGTTCTTC.

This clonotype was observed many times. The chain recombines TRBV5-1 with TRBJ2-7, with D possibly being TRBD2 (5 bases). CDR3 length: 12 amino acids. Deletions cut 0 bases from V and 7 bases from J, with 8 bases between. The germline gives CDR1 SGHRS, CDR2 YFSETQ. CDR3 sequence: CASSLAGGEQYF. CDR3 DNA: TGCGCCAGCAGCTTGGCCGGCGGGGAGCAGTACTTC.